Presented here are 15 T cell receptor beta chains from one specimen sequenced in a study of CD8 T cells in Susac syndrome. Reverse transcription of roughly 0.45 to 1 ug RNA was carried out with random hexamers. TCRdb reanalysed the immunoSEQ multiplex PCR reads using MiXCR and keeps one entry per CDR3 protein. The sample has roughly 200,000 distinct CDR3 sequences; approximately 95% are singletons. Sequenced material: CD4+ T cells from PBMCs. Receptor source: a human donor with multiple sclerosis.

This chain uses TRBV12-3 or TRBV12-4 with TRBJ2-5; unclear D gene. This CDR3 spans 11 amino acids. The V gene lost 3 bases and the J gene lost 9 bases, with 8 bases spanning the gap. CDR3 sequence (DNA): TGTGCCAGCAGTTTTTCGGAGTCCCAGTACTTC. Translation gives CASSFSESQYF.

Note on this clonotype: One end of the junction varies from germline; a read error may be responsible. The chain employs TRBV30 and TRBJ1-2, with D perhaps matching TRBD1 (5 bases). CDR1 is GTSNPN, CDR2 SVGIG, per germline (reference sequence). The CDR3 loop spans 10 amino acids. The CDR3 loop reads CAWSKGSAVF. CDR3 sequence (DNA): TGTGCCTGGAGTAAGGGGTCAGCAGTCTTC.

The chain employs TRBV29-1 and TRBJ1-1; 7 bases line up with TRBD1. V dropped 7 bases and J dropped 1; count of bases not matched to a gene: 6. Germline assignment: CDR1 SQVTM and CDR2 ANQGSEA. The CDR3 extends over 13 amino acids. The chain's CDR3 is CSAEGQQNTEAFF. The CDR3 DNA is TGCAGCGCAGAGGGACAGCAGAACACTGAAGCTTTCTTT.

The V and J genes are TRBV5-1 and TRBJ1-2; unclear D gene. The germline CDR1 and CDR2 sequences are SGHRS and YFSETQ. The CDR3 sequence is 15 residues long. Trimming stripped 4 bases from V and 3 bases from J, with 16 bases between. CDR3 bases: TGCGCCAGCAGCACGCCTGGGCAGGACTACTATGGCTACACCTTC. This gives the protein CASSTPGQDYYGYTF.

The V and J genes are TRBV2 and TRBJ1-2; D not certain. V gave up 5 bases and J gave up 4 bases, with 11 bases separating them. The CDR3 covers 13 residues. CDR1 is SNHLY and CDR2 is FYNNEI in the germline V gene. The CDR3 DNA is TGTGCCAGCAGTCCGCGACTAGGCTATGGCTACACCTTC. Translation: CASSPRLGYGYTF.

The chain uses TRBV5-1 and TRBJ2-1; 7 positions match TRBD1. The germline CDR1 and CDR2 sequences are SGHRS and YFSETQ. The CDR3 extends over 14 amino acids. The V segment lost 1 base and the J segment 5 bases; nucleotides outside the gene matches: 3. CDR3 residues: CASSLQGDHNEQFF. CDR3 coding DNA: TGCGCCAGCAGCTTGCAGGGGGACCACAATGAGCAGTTCTTC.

V and J are TRBV6-5 and TRBJ2-2; D is uncertain. V gave up 0 bases and J gave up 3 bases, with 8 bases separating them. The CDR3 extends over 15 amino acids. CDR1 and CDR2 from the germline V gene are MNHEY and SVGAGI. This chain's CDR3 is CASSYSRQDTGELFF. The CDR3, as DNA: TGTGCCAGCAGTTACTCGAGGCAGGACACCGGGGAGCTGTTTTTT.

J is TRBJ2-7 and V is TRBV5-6, with 7 bases lining up with TRBD1. Looked up from germline, CDR1 is SGHDT and CDR2 is YYEEEE. The CDR3 has 14 amino acids. The V gene end was trimmed by 7 bases and the J gene end by 2 bases; junction bases not matched to a gene: 9. The CDR3 DNA follows: TGTGCCAGCCACAGACAGGGCCGAACCTACGAGCAGTACGTC. Translating it yields CASHRQGRTYEQYV.

The chain joins TRBV30 to TRBJ1-1, with D unresolved. In germline, CDR1 is GTSNPN, CDR2 SVGIG (reference sequence). This CDR3 spans 13 amino acids. V was pared by 6 bases and J by 0 bases, with 11 bases between. The DNA of the CDR3 is TGTGCCTGCGTTCTAATGGTGAACACTGAAGCTTTCTTT. It specifies CACVLMVNTEAFF.

The chain employs TRBV5-6 and TRBJ2-2; 7 bases line up with TRBD1. Germline lookup yields CDR1 SGHDT and CDR2 YYEEEE. Trimming removed 1 base from V and 1 base from J; junction bases left unmatched: 1. The CDR3 is made up of 15 amino acids. The DNA of the CDR3 is TGTGCCAGCAGCTTGACAGGGGTGAACACCGGGGAGCTGTTTTTT. This translates into CASSLTGVNTGELFF.

In its sample, this clonotype was seen a few times. The chain carries TRBV18 and TRBJ1-2; 7 bases match TRBD1. With V trimmed by 3 bases and J by 4 bases, 2 bases remained unmatched. Germline V CDR1 and CDR2: KGHSH, LQKENI. The CDR3 covers 13 residues. The CDR3 sequence: CASSPRDSYGYTF. The CDR3 nucleotides are TGTGCCAGCTCACCTAGGGACAGCTATGGCTACACCTTC.

The chain recombines TRBV5-1 with TRBJ2-1; TRBD2 matches 16 bases. Germline loops: CDR1 SGHRS, CDR2 YFSETQ. V lost 4 bases and J lost 6; bases outside the gene matches: 7. CDR3 length: 17 amino acids. The CDR3 nucleotides are TGCGCCAGCAGCCCGGGACTAGCGGGGGGGCCAGGCAATGAGCAGTTCTTC. Translation: CASSPGLAGGPGNEQFF.

The V call is TRBV5-4, the J call TRBJ2-3; possibly TRBD1 or TRBD2 for D (5 bases each). The V gene lost 9 bases and the J gene lost 1 base, with 24 bases spanning the gap. There are 17 residues in the CDR3. The germline V gene has CDR1 SGHNT and CDR2 YYREEE (reference sequence). The CDR3 spells CATSGGVAQTRTDTQYF. The CDR3 region has the DNA TGTGCCACCAGTGGGGGAGTCGCACAAACTCGCACAGATACGCAGTATTTT. The entire variable domain, with the rest obtained from reference TRBV5-4 and TRBJ2-3, is as follows: ETGVTQSPTHLIKTRGQQVTLRCSSQSGHNTVSWYQQALGQGPQFIFQYYREEENGRGNFPPRFSGLQFPNYSSELNVNALELDDSALYLCATSGGVAQTRTDTQYFGPGTRLTVL.

The chain links TRBV28 to TRBJ2-7, with D tentatively TRBD2 (6 bases). From germline, CDR1 is MDHEN and CDR2 SYDVKM. CDR3 length: 11 amino acids. The V gene lost 8 bases and the J gene lost 4 bases, with 9 bases spanning the gap. CDR3 sequence (DNA): TGTGCCAGCGGCGGGGCGTACGAGCAGTACGTC. Translation gives CASGGAYEQYV.

The chain uses TRBV3-1 and TRBJ2-7; D unresolved. The V end lost 1 base, the J end lost 8 bases, and 9 bases lay between the germline ends. Germline loops: CDR1 LGHDT, CDR2 YNNKEL (reference sequence). This CDR3 is 12 amino acids long. In DNA form, the CDR3 reads TGTGCCAGCAGCCAAGCGGCCCAACAGCAGTACTTC. Its protein product is CASSQAAQQQYF.